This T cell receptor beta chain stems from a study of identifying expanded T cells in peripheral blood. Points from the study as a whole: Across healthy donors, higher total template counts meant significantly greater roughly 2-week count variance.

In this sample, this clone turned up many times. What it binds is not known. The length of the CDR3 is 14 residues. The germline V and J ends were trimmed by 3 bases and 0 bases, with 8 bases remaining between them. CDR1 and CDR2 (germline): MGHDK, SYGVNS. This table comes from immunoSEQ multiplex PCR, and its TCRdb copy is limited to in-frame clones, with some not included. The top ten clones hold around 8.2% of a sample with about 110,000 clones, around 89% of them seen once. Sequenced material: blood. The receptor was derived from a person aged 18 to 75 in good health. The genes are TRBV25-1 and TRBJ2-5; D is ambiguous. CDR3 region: CASSDSGYQETQYF. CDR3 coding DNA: TGTGCCAGCAGTGATTCAGGATACCAAGAGACCCAGTACTTC. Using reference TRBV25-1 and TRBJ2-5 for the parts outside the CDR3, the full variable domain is EADIYQTPRYLVIGTGKKITLECSQTMGHDKMYWYQQDPGMELHLIHYSYGVNSTEKGDLSSESTVSRIRTEHFPLTLESARPSHTSQYLCASSDSGYQETQYFGPGTRLLVL.